A selection of T cell receptor beta chains follows, all from one sample in a study of OX40 agonist ivuxolimab in advanced cancers. Sequencing used immunoSEQ multiplex PCR; TCRdb keeps in-frame clones, though not all of them. The table has about 48,000 clones, about 88% seen once. The sequences come from CD4+ or CD8+ T cells sorted from blood, collected in a trial of the OX40 agonist ivuxolimab. The receptor set was obtained from an adult with an advanced solid tumor such as melanoma, head and neck, liver or kidney cancer. Both conserved end residues are part of each CDR3. The D gene is left open where the match is weak. Clone size is given for some rows only: seen once, a few or many times, or a class if the clone is expanded.

>TRBD2|.|TRBJ2-3|TRBV23-1
CASSLTSGLAGGSTDTQYF
TGCGCCAGCAGTCTCACCTCGGGACTAGCGGGAGGGAGCACAGATACGCAGTATTTT
>.|.|TRBJ2-3|TRBV15
CATSRERGNTDTQYF
TGTGCCACCAGCAGAGAAAGGGGGAATACAGATACGCAGTATTTT
>TRBD1|.|TRBJ1-5|TRBV10-1
CASSETGVQPQHF
TGCGCCAGCAGTGAGACAGGGGTTCAGCCCCAGCATTTT
>TRBD2|.|TRBJ2-1|TRBV19
CASMGLAYNEQFF
TGTGCCAGTATGGGACTAGCCTACAATGAGCAGTTCTTC
>.|.|TRBJ2-7|TRBV20-1
CSAGDLYEQYF
TGCAGTGCTGGGGACCTCTACGAGCAGTACTTC
>.|.|TRBJ2-7|TRBV30
CAWRRRGIGGEQYF
TGTGCCTGGAGGCGGAGGGGGATTGGGGGCGAGCAGTACTTC
>.|.|TRBJ1-1|TRBV2
CASSVEGGRNTEAFF
TGTGCCAGCAGTGTAGAGGGGGGAAGGAACACTGAAGCTTTCTTT
>.|.|TRBJ2-7|TRBV20-1
CSDAPRYEQYF
TGCAGTGATGCCCCTAGATACGAGCAGTACTTC
>.|once|TRBJ1-1|TRBV6-1
CASSETWWTEAFF
TGTGCCAGCAGTGAAACCTGGTGGACTGAAGCTTTCTTT
>TRBD2|.|TRBJ2-5|TRBV18
CASSLALGRTSGRSREQYF
TGTGCCAGCTCCCTCGCGTTGGGTAGGACTAGCGGGAGGTCTCGGGAGCAGTACTTC
>.|.|TRBJ2-2|TRBV6-1
CASSEAWGTGELFF
TGTGCCAGCAGTGAAGCCTGGGGCACCGGGGAGCTGTTTTTT
>.|few|TRBJ2-4|TRBV19
CASSPDRGGGKNIQYF
TGTGCCAGTAGTCCAGACAGGGGAGGGGGCAAAAACATTCAGTACTTC
>.|.|TRBJ2-2|TRBV19
CASIPSGDPMSTGELFF
TGTGCCAGTATTCCCTCCGGGGACCCTATGTCCACCGGGGAGCTGTTTTTT
>TRBD2|.|TRBJ2-7|TRBV6-5
CASSRGTSVDEQYF
TGTGCCAGCAGCCGTGGGACTAGCGTCGACGAGCAGTACTTC
>.|.|TRBJ1-5|TRBV28
CASDPGRNQPQHF
TGTGCCAGCGACCCAGGGCGCAATCAGCCCCAGCATTTT
>TRBD2|.|TRBJ2-1|TRBV28
CASSFSSGMHAEQFF
TGTGCCAGCAGTTTTTCCAGCGGGATGCATGCTGAGCAGTTCTTC
>TRBD1|.|TRBJ1-5|TRBV4-1
CASSHFIGTGRNQPQHF
TGCGCCAGCAGCCATTTTATAGGGACAGGGAGGAATCAGCCCCAGCATTTT
>.|.|TRBJ1-1|TRBV6-4
CASRRDSGRVTEAFF
TGTGCCAGCAGGCGGGACTCGGGAAGGGTCACTGAAGCTTTCTTT
>.|.|TRBJ2-5|TRBV7-9
CASSLQETQYF
TGTGCCAGCAGCCTCCAAGAGACCCAGTACTTC
>.|.|TRBJ1-4|TRBV18
CASSRNAGGANEKLFF
TGTGCCAGCTCACGAAACGCTGGGGGAGCTAATGAAAAACTGTTTTTT
>TRBD2|.|TRBJ2-7|TRBV28
CASSRSGSGVYEQYF
TGTGCCAGCAGTCGCAGCGGGAGTGGGGTCTACGAGCAGTACTTC
>.|.|TRBJ1-3|TRBV19
CATGNPSGNTIYF
TGTGCCACCGGCAATCCCTCTGGAAACACCATATATTTT
>TRBD1|.|TRBJ1-2|TRBV30
CAWSLQGFGYTF
TGTGCCTGGAGTTTACAGGGGTTTGGCTACACCTTC
>.|few|TRBJ1-4|TRBV6-5
CASSSVFNEKLFF
TGTGCCAGCAGCAGCGTCTTTAATGAAAAACTGTTTTTT
>.|.|TRBJ2-5|TRBV6-1
CASSEYSRTETQYF
TGTGCCAGCAGTGAATACTCCCGCACAGAGACCCAGTACTTC
>TRBD1|.|TRBJ2-7|TRBV27
CASSSSKTGNEQYF
TGTGCCAGCAGTAGTTCCAAGACAGGGAACGAGCAGTACTTC
>.|.|TRBJ1-2|TRBV11-2
CASSSVGGYGYTF
TGTGCCAGCAGCTCAGTAGGCGGGTATGGCTACACCTTC
>.|.|TRBJ2-1|TRBV7-9
CASSFTTLAKPYNEQFF
TGTGCCAGCAGCTTCACAACCCTAGCAAAACCCTACAATGAGCAGTTCTTC
>.|.|TRBJ2-3|TRBV6-6
CASSYSPGSDTQYF
TGTGCCAGCAGTTACTCTCCAGGGTCAGATACGCAGTATTTT
>TRBD1|.|TRBJ1-6|TRBV6-5
CASSRQGAYSPLHF
TGTGCCAGCAGTCGACAGGGGGCATATTCACCCCTCCACTTT
>.|.|TRBJ2-7|TRBV27
CASAVGAEYEQYF
TGTGCCAGCGCTGTAGGGGCGGAATACGAGCAGTACTTC
>.|.|TRBJ1-3|TRBV7-6
CASRGGPSRSSGNTIYF
TGTGCCAGCAGAGGAGGACCCTCAAGGTCATCTGGAAACACCATATATTTT
>.|once|TRBJ2-1|TRBV19
CASGVDEQFF
TGTGCCAGTGGGGTCGATGAGCAGTTCTTC
>TRBD1|.|TRBJ2-5|TRBV29-1
CSVRTGRFWTQYF
TGCAGCGTACGGACAGGGCGTTTTTGGACCCAGTACTTC
>TRBD1|.|TRBJ1-5|TRBV28
CASTPDRGDQPQHF
TGTGCCAGCACCCCGGACAGGGGGGATCAGCCCCAGCATTTT
>.|.|TRBJ2-2|TRBV28
CAKHRGLGNTGELFF
TGTGCCAAACACCGAGGGCTGGGCAACACCGGGGAGCTGTTTTTT
>.|once|TRBJ1-3|TRBV2
CASRKRTDPSGNTIYF
TGTGCCAGCAGAAAAAGGACGGACCCCTCTGGAAACACCATATATTTT
>.|.|TRBJ1-2|TRBV7-2
CASSLVKGGYGYTF
TGTGCCAGCAGCTTAGTAAAGGGCGGCTATGGCTACACCTTC
>TRBD2|.|TRBJ2-1|TRBV5-1
CASSFSGRAAYNEQFF
TGCGCCAGCAGCTTTAGCGGGAGGGCCGCTTACAATGAGCAGTTCTTC
>TRBD1|.|TRBJ1-3|TRBV2
CASLGTGGGNTIYF
TGTGCCAGCCTCGGGACAGGGGGGGGAAACACCATATATTTT
>TRBD1|.|TRBJ1-1|TRBV2
CASKGARNTEAFF
TGTGCCAGCAAGGGGGCTAGGAACACTGAAGCTTTCTTT
>TRBD1|.|TRBJ1-2|TRBV6-5
CASRSTGTGSSGYTF
TGTGCCAGCAGATCAACCGGGACAGGGTCTTCGGGCTACACCTTC
>.|.|TRBJ1-1|TRBV28
CASSYADLNTEAFF
TGTGCCAGCAGTTACGCAGATCTGAACACTGAAGCTTTCTTT
>.|.|TRBJ2-3|TRBV9
CASSVDVRKDTQYF
TGTGCCAGCAGCGTAGACGTGAGAAAAGATACGCAGTATTTT
>.|few|TRBJ1-1|TRBV30
CAWQRLPGAGTEAFF
TGTGCCTGGCAACGACTGCCGGGTGCGGGCACTGAAGCTTTCTTT
>.|.|TRBJ1-4|TRBV7-9
CASTQTYAEKLFF
TGTGCCAGCACCCAAACCTATGCTGAAAAACTGTTTTTT
>.|.|TRBJ2-7|TRBV6-6
CASSPMDGAEQYF
TGTGCCAGCAGTCCCATGGACGGAGCCGAGCAGTACTTC
>.|.|TRBJ1-1|TRBV10-3
CAITDRWGPNTEAFF
TGTGCCATCACCGACAGGTGGGGCCCGAACACTGAAGCTTTCTTT
>TRBD1|.|TRBJ2-2|TRBV10-3
CAISRTGSAGELFF
TGTGCCATCAGTCGGACAGGGAGTGCCGGGGAGCTGTTTTTT
>TRBD2|few|TRBJ2-3|TRBV2
CASNGGRVDTDTQYF
TGTGCCAGCAACGGCGGGAGGGTCGACACAGATACGCAGTATTTT
>TRBD2|.|TRBJ2-7|TRBV18
CASSLPLAGAMDEQYF
TGTGCCAGCTCACTGCCCTTAGCGGGAGCTATGGACGAGCAGTACTTC
>TRBD2|.|TRBJ2-1|TRBV5-1
CASSLVSGRDQFF
TGCGCCAGCAGCTTGGTTAGCGGGAGGGATCAGTTCTTC
>TRBD1|.|TRBJ2-5|TRBV28
CASSTVDRGETQYF
TGTGCCAGCAGCACTGTCGACAGGGGAGAGACCCAGTACTTC
>.|.|TRBJ1-5|TRBV6-1
CASSERLQGLFSNQPQHF
TGTGCCAGCAGTGAAAGGTTACAGGGCTTATTTAGCAATCAGCCCCAGCATTTT